This entry features one T cell receptor beta chain sequence. No antigen is known for it. TCR beta CDR3 sequences were amplified from RNA transcripts. The HTBI primer set drove a first-round RT-PCR of the TCR CDR3. Each CDR3 protein is one row after TCRdb ran MiXCR on the multiplex PCR reads. The sample lists about 130,000 distinct CDR3 sequences; approximately 20% were seen once. The data derive from a study of T cells in Graves' hyperthyroidism and ophthalmopathy. V lost 5 bases to trimming and J lost 6 bases, with 14 bases between them. The CDR3 contains 14 residues. Germline values: CDR1 LGHDT, CDR2 YNNKEL (reference sequence). Study outcomes and limitations: Ophthalmopathy and stable hyperthyroidism were told apart by a 13 V-J model.

Exclusion followed for patients with uncontrolled infection, other autoimmune disease, pregnancy or lactation. Progressors' blood was drawn at hyperthyroidism diagnosis, before ophthalmopathy symptoms. This chain joins TRBV3-1 and TRBJ2-1; D may be TRBD2 (5 bases). The clonotype originates from a woman in her fifties or sixties with Graves' hyperthyroidism that later progressed to Graves' ophthalmopathy. Specimen: blood. CDR3 in DNA: TGTGCCAGCAGCGTAGCGTTATTAGCCAATGAGCAGTTCTTC. Encoded protein: CASSVALLANEQFF.